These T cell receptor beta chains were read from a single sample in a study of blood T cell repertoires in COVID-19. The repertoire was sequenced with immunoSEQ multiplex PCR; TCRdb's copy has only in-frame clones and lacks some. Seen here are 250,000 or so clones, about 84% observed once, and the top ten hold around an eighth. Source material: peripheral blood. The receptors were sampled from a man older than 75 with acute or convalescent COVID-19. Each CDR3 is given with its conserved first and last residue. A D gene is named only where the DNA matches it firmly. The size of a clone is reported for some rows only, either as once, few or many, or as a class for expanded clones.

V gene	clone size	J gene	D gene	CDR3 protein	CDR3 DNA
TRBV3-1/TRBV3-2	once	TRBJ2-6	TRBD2	CASSQGLVMGGSTNVLTF	TGTGCCAGCAGCCAAGGTCTTGTCATGGGGGGGTCAACCAACGTCCTGACTTTC
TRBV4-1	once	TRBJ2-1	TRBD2	CASNLGGLGTSGSPNSYNEQFF	TGCGCCAGCAATCTCGGAGGCCTGGGGACTAGCGGGTCCCCAAACTCCTACAATGAGCAGTTCTTC
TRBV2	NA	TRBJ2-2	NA	CASRAEHTGELFF	TGTGCCAGCAGAGCTGAACACACCGGGGAGCTGTTTTTT
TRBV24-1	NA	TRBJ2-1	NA	CATSEPLARQFF	TGTGCCACCAGTGAGCCCCTCGCCAGGCAGTTCTTC
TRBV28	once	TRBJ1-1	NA	CASSLKMGGLNTEAFF	TGTGCCAGCAGTTTGAAAATGGGAGGGTTGAACACTGAAGCTTTCTTT
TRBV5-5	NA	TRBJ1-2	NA	CASSHTTTLGYTF	TGTGCCAGCAGCCACACTACCACCCTTGGCTACACCTTC
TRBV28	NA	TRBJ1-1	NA	CASSLGGGRFLKAFF	TGTGCCAGCAGTTTGGGGGGGGGCAGGTTCTTGAAGGCTTTCTTT
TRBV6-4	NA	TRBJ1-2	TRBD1	CASSPDRGNYGYTF	TGTGCCAGCAGCCCGGACAGGGGCAACTATGGCTACACCTTC
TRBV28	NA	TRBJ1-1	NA	CASSSGTITEAFF	TGTGCCAGCAGTTCCGGGACAATAACTGAAGCTTTCTTT
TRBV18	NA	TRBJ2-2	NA	CASSPQGTGTGELFF	TGTGCCAGCTCACCCCAGGGGACGGGGACCGGGGAGCTGTTTTTT
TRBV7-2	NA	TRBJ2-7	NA	CASSWAYEQYF	TGTGCCAGCAGCTGGGCGTACGAGCAGTACTTC
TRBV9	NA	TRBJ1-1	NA	CASSVKRDTEAFF	TGTGCCAGCAGCGTCAAGCGGGACACTGAAGCTTTCTTT
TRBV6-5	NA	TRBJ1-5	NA	CASSQGNQPQHF	TGTGCCAGCAGTCAGGGAAATCAGCCCCAGCATTTT
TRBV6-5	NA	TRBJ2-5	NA	CASSPTTTRETQYF	TGTGCCAGCAGTCCGACCACGACGAGGGAGACCCAGTACTTC
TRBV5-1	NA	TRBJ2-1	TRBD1	CASKGAVRDNEQFF	TGCGCCAGCAAGGGGGCGGTTCGGGACAATGAGCAGTTCTTC
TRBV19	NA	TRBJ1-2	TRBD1	CASSIKGAGVNYGYTF	TGTGCCAGTAGTATAAAGGGGGCAGGGGTAAACTATGGCTACACCTTC
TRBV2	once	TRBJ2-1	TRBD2	CASGPSGARPNNEQFF	TGTGCCAGCGGCCCTAGCGGGGCCCGGCCCAACAATGAGCAGTTCTTC
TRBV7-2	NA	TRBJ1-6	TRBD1	CASSPGTGSNSPLHF	TGTGCCAGCAGCCCCGGGACAGGGTCTAATTCACCCCTCCACTTT
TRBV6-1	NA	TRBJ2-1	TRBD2	CASSERASGRNNEQFF	TGTGCCAGCAGTGAAAGGGCTAGCGGGAGGAACAATGAGCAGTTCTTC
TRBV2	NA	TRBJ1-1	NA	CASSQDRRTEAFF	TGTGCCAGCAGCCAAGACAGACGCACTGAAGCTTTCTTT
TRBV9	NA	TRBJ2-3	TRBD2	CASSPRTSVGLDTQYF	TGTGCCAGCAGCCCCCGGACTAGCGTGGGGCTGGATACGCAGTATTTT
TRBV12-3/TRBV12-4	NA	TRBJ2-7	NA	CASSPWANYEQYF	TGTGCCAGCAGTCCATGGGCCAACTACGAGCAGTACTTC
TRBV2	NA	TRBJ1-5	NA	CASSDQGPIYQPQHF	TGTGCCAGCAGTGATCAGGGGCCCATATATCAGCCCCAGCATTTT
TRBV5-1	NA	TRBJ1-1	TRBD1	CASSFDRTGGTEAFF	TGCGCCAGCAGCTTCGACAGGACAGGGGGCACTGAAGCTTTCTTT
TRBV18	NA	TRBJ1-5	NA	CASSPPPGGSNQPQHF	TGTGCCAGCTCACCACCGCCGGGAGGCAGCAATCAGCCCCAGCATTTT
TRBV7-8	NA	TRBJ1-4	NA	CASSLGVTAGEKLFF	TGTGCCAGCAGCTTAGGTGTGACGGCGGGTGAAAAACTGTTTTTT
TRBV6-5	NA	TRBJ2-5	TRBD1	CASSGAGQGQETQYF	TGTGCCAGCAGCGGGGCAGGACAGGGCCAAGAGACCCAGTACTTC
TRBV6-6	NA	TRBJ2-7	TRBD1	CASSYGWAGGLNEQYF	TGTGCCAGCAGTTACGGTTGGGCAGGGGGCCTTAATGAGCAGTACTTC
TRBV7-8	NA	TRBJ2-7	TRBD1	CASSSLPGQGAVEQYF	TGTGCCAGCAGCTCCCTTCCGGGACAGGGGGCGGTGGAGCAGTACTTC
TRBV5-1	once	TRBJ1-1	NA	CASSRLGGAGTEAFF	TGCGCCAGCAGCCGTTTAGGGGGGGCAGGAACTGAAGCTTTCTTT